This T cell receptor beta chain stems from a study of OX40 agonist ivuxolimab in advanced cancers. Across the whole study: Patients with hepatocellular carcinoma, melanoma, renal cell or head and neck cancer made up the dose-escalation patients. General study points: The antigens recognized by the expanded peripheral T cells, that is their antigen specificity, were not determined. In general, CD8+ T cells held more expanded clones than CD4+ did, on average.

The CDR3 extends over 17 amino acids. Germline trimming cut 0 bases from V and 2 bases from J; bases unmatched to any gene: 8. On this clone: What it recognizes is unknown.

The method was immunoSEQ multiplex PCR; TCRdb's version includes in-frame clones alone and lacks a portion of them. The data hold some 80,000 clones, with about 88% observed a single time. The input for sequencing was CD4+ or CD8+ T cells sorted from blood, taken in a trial of the OX40 agonist ivuxolimab. The clonotype comes from an adult with an advanced solid tumor such as melanoma, head and neck, liver or kidney cancer. V usage is TRBV23-1 and J usage is TRBJ2-7; 9 bases map to TRBD2. TRBV23-1 carries the ORF label, with uncertain function. The CDR3 sequence is CASSQSSSGSFTYEQYF. CDR3 DNA sequence: TGCGCCAGCAGTCAATCGAGTAGCGGGAGCTTTACCTACGAGCAGTACTTC.